Shown below are 3 T cell receptor beta chains from a single sample sequenced in a study. Via MiXCR, TCRdb re-called the 5' RACE reads, giving one row per CDR3 protein. Here the sample spans more than 5,000 distinct CDR3 sequences, 52% being singletons. The sequenced sample consisted of memory CD4+ T cells sorted from blood. Subset noted: memory CD4+ T cells, CD4+CD45RO+CD25-. These receptors came from a female donor with breast cancer.

The gene calls are TRBV7-6 and TRBJ2-2; 8 nucleotides line up with TRBD2. The germline gives CDR1 SGHVS, CDR2 FNYEAQ. V dropped 2 bases and J dropped 5; count of bases not matched to a gene: 4. The CDR3 totals 15 residues. This chain's CDR3 is CASSLMGLETGELFF. CDR3 sequence (DNA): TGTGCCAGCAGCTTAATGGGACTAGAAACCGGGGAGCTGTTTTTT.

The chain has TRBV20-1 and TRBJ1-3; D is ambiguous. The CDR3 spans 13 residues. V was clipped by 1 base and J by 0 bases, with 4 bases between them. The germline CDR1 and CDR2 sequences are DFQATT and SNEGSKA (reference sequence). The CDR3 here is CSARGGSGNTIYF. CDR3 DNA: TGCAGTGCTAGAGGGGGCTCTGGAAACACCATATATTTT.

This clonotype was found a few times. The V gene is TRBV7-2, the J gene TRBJ2-1; 7 nucleotides align to TRBD2. Germline lookup yields CDR1 SGHTA and CDR2 FQGNSA. The CDR3 covers 13 residues. V trimming: 5 bases; J trimming: 3 bases; junction bases outside the gene matches: 1. Here the CDR3 DNA reads TGTGCCAGCAGCCGGACTAGCTACAATGAGCAGTTCTTC. It is translated as CASSRTSYNEQFF.